Following are 5 T cell receptor beta chains from one sample sequenced in a study of cytomegalovirus exposure and HLA in healthy donors. Repertoires were generated with immunoSEQ multiplex PCR, while TCRdb's copy carries only in-frame clones and drops some. The repertoire holds roughly 140,000 clones, 85% to 90% seen once, with around 3.2% in the top ten. The sample was PBMCs. These receptors were collected from a woman under 30 in good health and CMV-seropositive.

The gene calls are TRBV9 and TRBJ1-3; the D is unclear. Germline CDR1 reads SGDLS; CDR2 reads YYNGEE. The CDR3 is made up of 14 amino acids. V was clipped by 0 bases and J by 0 bases, with 4 bases between them. For the CDR3, the DNA is TGTGCCAGCAGCGTAGAGCCCTCTGGAAACACCATATATTTT. Translating it yields CASSVEPSGNTIYF.

This chain uses TRBV10-3 with TRBJ1-5, with D maybe TRBD1 (5 bases). Germline V gene sequence: CDR1 ENHRY, CDR2 SYGVKD. This CDR3 has 15 amino acids. The ends were cut back, 0 bases at V and 4 bases at J, with 10 bases in the middle. This chain's CDR3 is CAISESAAGNQPQHF. In DNA, the CDR3 is TGTGCCATCAGTGAGTCGGCTGCAGGGAATCAGCCCCAGCATTTT.

The chain is built from TRBV23-1 and TRBJ1-2; 7 bases fit TRBD1. TRBV23-1 belongs to the ORF category, with a function that is uncertain. V shed 9 bases, J shed 2 bases, and the junction held 9 bases outside the gene matches. The CDR3 has 14 residues. As DNA, the CDR3 is TGCGCCAGGGGGCGGGGCAGGGGGAACTATGGCTACACCTTC. Translation gives CARGRGRGNYGYTF.

The chain joins TRBV4-2 to TRBJ2-1; 7 bases align to TRBD2. V lost 4 bases and J lost 3; bases outside the gene matches: 3. The V gene's germline CDR1 is LGHNA and CDR2 YNFKEQ. This CDR3 region has 14 residues. The CDR3 bases are TGTGCCAGCAGCCCGGGAGGTGGCTACAATGAGCAGTTCTTC. It specifies CASSPGGGYNEQFF.

V gene TRBV30 combines with J gene TRBJ2-1, with D perhaps matching TRBD2 (6 bases). CDR1 and CDR2 (germline): GTSNPN, SVGIG (reference sequence). CDR3 length: 14 residues. V was pared by 2 bases and J by 3 bases, with 11 bases between. In nucleotides, the CDR3 is TGTGCCTGGAGTTCGGGAGCTCTCTACAATGAGCAGTTCTTC. It is translated as CAWSSGALYNEQFF. The full variable domain, rest sourced from reference TRBV30 and TRBJ2-1, is SQTIHQWPATLVQPVGSPLSLECTVEGTSNPNLYWYRQAAGRGLQLLFYSVGIGQISSEVPQNLSASRPQDRQFILSSKKLLLSDSGFYLCAWSSGALYNEQFFGPGTRLTVL.